These T cell receptor beta chains were read from a single sample in a study of CD8+CD57+ T cells in acquired aplastic anemia. In TCRdb, the reads were re-called with MiXCR into one record per CDR3 protein. This sample carries 170,000 or so distinct CDR3 sequences, roughly three fifths of them seen once, and the ten largest clones take about 42%. Sequencing input: sorted CD4+, CD8+, or CD8+CD57+ T cells (not recorded which) from PBMCs. The receptor set was obtained from a human donor with aplastic anemia. CDR3s include the opening cysteine and the closing phenylalanine or tryptophan. The D gene is left open where the match is weak. Size is omitted from some rows. Given values are once, few, many or a class for expanded clones.

clone size: once; D gene: -; V gene: TRBV10-3; J gene: TRBJ1-5; CDR3 protein: CAISGPGNQPQHF; CDR3 DNA: TGTGCCATCAGTGGACCAGGGAATCAGCCCCAGCATTTT
clone size: many; D gene: -; V gene: TRBV6-5; J gene: TRBJ2-7; CDR3 protein: CASSYGGTGYEQYF; CDR3 DNA: TGTGCCAGCAGTTACGGAGGGACGGGTTACGAGCAGTACTTC
clone size: -; D gene: -; V gene: TRBV9; J gene: TRBJ2-5; CDR3 protein: CASSLGPWETQYF; CDR3 DNA: TGTGCCAGCAGTTTAGGCCCGTGGGAGACCCAGTACTTC
clone size: -; D gene: -; V gene: TRBV12-3/TRBV12-4; J gene: TRBJ1-2; CDR3 protein: CASSTVGGYTF; CDR3 DNA: TGTGCCAGCAGTACAGTGGGAGGCTACACCTTC
clone size: -; D gene: TRBD1; V gene: TRBV15; J gene: TRBJ2-1; CDR3 protein: CATSSRQGNEQFF; CDR3 DNA: TGTGCCACCAGCAGCCGACAGGGTAATGAGCAGTTCTTC
clone size: few; D gene: -; V gene: TRBV29-1; J gene: TRBJ2-5; CDR3 protein: CSGRPGGTQYF; CDR3 DNA: TGCAGCGGACGCCCCGGGGGGACCCAGTACTTC
clone size: -; D gene: -; V gene: TRBV6-4; J gene: TRBJ1-5; CDR3 protein: CASSHLHGDGFQPQHF; CDR3 DNA: TGTGCCAGCAGCCACCTACACGGGGATGGATTTCAGCCCCAGCATTTT
clone size: -; D gene: -; V gene: TRBV24-1; J gene: TRBJ2-3; CDR3 protein: CATSGPDHGGVVTDTQYF; CDR3 DNA: TGTGCCACCAGTGGTCCTGACCACGGAGGAGTCGTGACAGATACGCAGTATTTT
clone size: few; D gene: -; V gene: TRBV2; J gene: TRBJ2-7; CDR3 protein: CASSYSGKPYEQYF; CDR3 DNA: TGTGCCAGCAGTTACTCGGGCAAACCCTACGAGCAGTACTTC
clone size: -; D gene: TRBD2; V gene: TRBV19; J gene: TRBJ2-7; CDR3 protein: CASSGTSGTIYEQYF; CDR3 DNA: TGTGCCAGTAGCGGGACTAGCGGGACAATTTACGAGCAGTACTTC
clone size: -; D gene: -; V gene: TRBV20-1; J gene: TRBJ2-1; CDR3 protein: CSARSSTEQFF; CDR3 DNA: TGCAGTGCAAGAAGCAGCACTGAGCAGTTCTTC
clone size: -; D gene: -; V gene: TRBV7-2; J gene: TRBJ2-7; CDR3 protein: CASSTRTGNSYEQYF; CDR3 DNA: TGTGCCAGCAGCACCCGAACAGGGAACTCCTACGAGCAGTACTTC
clone size: few; D gene: TRBD2; V gene: TRBV10-3; J gene: TRBJ2-1; CDR3 protein: CAIRTSGNDNEQFF; CDR3 DNA: TGTGCCATCAGGACTAGCGGGAACGACAATGAGCAGTTCTTC
clone size: -; D gene: TRBD1; V gene: TRBV25-1; J gene: TRBJ2-7; CDR3 protein: CASRGDRVGQYF; CDR3 DNA: TGTGCCAGCAGGGGGGACAGGGTGGGGCAGTACTTC
clone size: -; D gene: TRBD1; V gene: TRBV7-2; J gene: TRBJ1-1; CDR3 protein: CASKGQKNTEAFF; CDR3 DNA: TGTGCCAGCAAGGGACAGAAGAACACTGAAGCTTTCTTT
clone size: -; D gene: -; V gene: TRBV12-3/TRBV12-4; J gene: TRBJ1-5; CDR3 protein: CASSQGGNQPQHF; CDR3 DNA: TGTGCCAGCAGTCAGGGAGGAAATCAGCCCCAGCATTTT
clone size: many; D gene: -; V gene: TRBV25-1; J gene: TRBJ1-1; CDR3 protein: CASSPLSGRDTEAFF; CDR3 DNA: TGTGCCAGCAGTCCGCTTTCGGGGAGGGACACTGAAGCTTTCTTT
clone size: many; D gene: TRBD1; V gene: TRBV7-9; J gene: TRBJ2-7; CDR3 protein: CASSGTGLDEQYF; CDR3 DNA: TGTGCCAGCAGCGGGACAGGCTTAGACGAGCAGTACTTC
clone size: -; D gene: -; V gene: TRBV24-1; J gene: TRBJ2-3; CDR3 protein: CARTGSTDAQYF; CDR3 DNA: TGTGCCAGAACAGGGAGCACAGATGCGCAGTATTTT
clone size: -; D gene: TRBD1; V gene: TRBV20-1; J gene: TRBJ1-1; CDR3 protein: CSASPHRGGTEAFF; CDR3 DNA: TGCAGTGCTAGTCCGCACAGGGGTGGCACTGAAGCTTTCTTT
clone size: many; D gene: -; V gene: TRBV20-1; J gene: TRBJ1-1; CDR3 protein: CSARVPWRENTEAFF; CDR3 DNA: TGCAGTGCTAGAGTTCCGTGGAGGGAGAACACTGAAGCTTTCTTT
clone size: many; D gene: -; V gene: TRBV6-6; J gene: TRBJ2-3; CDR3 protein: CASSPRDYYTDTQYF; CDR3 DNA: TGTGCCAGCAGTCCCCGCGACTATTACACAGATACGCAGTATTTT
clone size: -; D gene: -; V gene: TRBV19; J gene: TRBJ2-5; CDR3 protein: CASSIGGELGETQYF; CDR3 DNA: TGTGCCAGTAGTATTGGAGGAGAACTCGGGGAGACCCAGTACTTC
clone size: -; D gene: -; V gene: TRBV20-1; J gene: TRBJ2-7; CDR3 protein: CSAPSRSPYEQYF; CDR3 DNA: TGCAGTGCCCCCTCGCGGTCCCCTTACGAGCAGTACTTC
clone size: few; D gene: -; V gene: TRBV12-5; J gene: TRBJ2-3; CDR3 protein: CASGRQRSSTDTQYF; CDR3 DNA: TGTGCTAGTGGTCGACAGCGTTCTAGCACAGATACGCAGTATTTT
clone size: many; D gene: TRBD1; V gene: TRBV9; J gene: TRBJ2-7; CDR3 protein: CASSGTGSTYEQYF; CDR3 DNA: TGTGCCAGCAGTGGGACAGGGTCAACCTACGAGCAGTACTTC
clone size: few; D gene: -; V gene: TRBV7-3; J gene: TRBJ2-1; CDR3 protein: CASSLSGGSSYNEQFF; CDR3 DNA: TGTGCCAGCAGCTTAAGTGGCGGAAGCTCCTACAATGAGCAGTTCTTC
clone size: -; D gene: TRBD1; V gene: TRBV20-1; J gene: TRBJ1-2; CDR3 protein: CSARGDRGSSLYGYTF; CDR3 DNA: TGCAGTGCTAGAGGGGACAGGGGCTCTAGTCTCTATGGCTACACCTTC
clone size: -; D gene: -; V gene: TRBV20-1; J gene: TRBJ2-7; CDR3 protein: CSARPTGATGYFEQYF; CDR3 DNA: TGCAGTGCTAGACCCACCGGGGCGACGGGGTATTTCGAGCAGTACTTC
clone size: once; D gene: TRBD1; V gene: TRBV7-8; J gene: TRBJ2-1; CDR3 protein: CASSQQGQGEQFF; CDR3 DNA: TGTGCCAGCAGCCAACAGGGGCAGGGTGAGCAGTTCTTC
clone size: -; D gene: -; V gene: TRBV2; J gene: TRBJ1-4; CDR3 protein: CASLVEGSEKLFF; CDR3 DNA: TGTGCCAGCCTCGTTGAGGGTAGTGAAAAACTGTTTTTT
clone size: -; D gene: TRBD1; V gene: TRBV5-1; J gene: TRBJ2-5; CDR3 protein: CSVGQGLAQETQYF; CDR3 DNA: TGCAGCGTCGGACAGGGTCTGGCCCAAGAGACCCAGTACTTC
clone size: -; D gene: -; V gene: TRBV6-2/TRBV6-3; J gene: TRBJ2-1; CDR3 protein: CAIEGRNGTTATYNEQFF; CDR3 DNA: TGTGCCATCGAGGGGAGGAACGGGACAACCGCAACCTACAATGAGCAGTTCTTC
clone size: -; D gene: TRBD2; V gene: TRBV5-1; J gene: TRBJ2-3; CDR3 protein: CASSLLRTSGIRDTQYF; CDR3 DNA: TGCGCCAGCAGCTTGTTGCGGACTAGCGGGATAAGAGATACGCAGTATTTT
clone size: -; D gene: TRBD1; V gene: TRBV7-9; J gene: TRBJ1-2; CDR3 protein: CASSRIPGQGVDGYTF; CDR3 DNA: TGTGCCAGCAGCCGGATACCGGGACAGGGGGTTGATGGCTACACCTTC
clone size: -; D gene: -; V gene: TRBV7-3; J gene: TRBJ2-3; CDR3 protein: CASSIPGEADTQYF; CDR3 DNA: TGTGCCAGCAGCATCCCAGGGGAGGCAGATACGCAGTATTTT